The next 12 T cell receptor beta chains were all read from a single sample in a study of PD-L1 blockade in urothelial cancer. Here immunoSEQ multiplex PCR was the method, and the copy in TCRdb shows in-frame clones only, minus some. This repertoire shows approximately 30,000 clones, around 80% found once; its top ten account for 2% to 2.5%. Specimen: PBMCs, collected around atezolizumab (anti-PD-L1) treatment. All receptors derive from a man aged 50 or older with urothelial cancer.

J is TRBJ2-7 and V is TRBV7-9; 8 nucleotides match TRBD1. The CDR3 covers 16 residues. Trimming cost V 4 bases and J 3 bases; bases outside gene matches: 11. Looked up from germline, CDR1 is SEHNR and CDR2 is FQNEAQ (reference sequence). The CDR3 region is CASSSPPRGLGYEQYF. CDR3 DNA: TGTGCCAGCAGCTCCCCCCCCAGGGGGCTGGGCTACGAGCAGTACTTC.

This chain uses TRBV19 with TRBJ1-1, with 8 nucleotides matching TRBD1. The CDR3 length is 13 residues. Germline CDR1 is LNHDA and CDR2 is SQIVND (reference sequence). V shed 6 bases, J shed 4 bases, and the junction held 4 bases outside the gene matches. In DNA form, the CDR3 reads TGTGCCAGTAGGGGCACAGGGGGCACTGAAGCTTTCTTT. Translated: CASRGTGGTEAFF.

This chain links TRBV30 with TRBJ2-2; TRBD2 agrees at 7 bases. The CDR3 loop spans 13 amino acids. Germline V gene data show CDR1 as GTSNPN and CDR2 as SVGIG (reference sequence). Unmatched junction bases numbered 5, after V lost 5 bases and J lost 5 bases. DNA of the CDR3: TGTGCCTGGGGCAGGCGGGAGACCGGGGAGCTGTTTTTT. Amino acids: CAWGRRETGELFF. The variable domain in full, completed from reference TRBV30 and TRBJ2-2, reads SQTIHQWPATLVQPVGSPLSLECTVEGTSNPNLYWYRQAAGRGLQLLFYSVGIGQISSEVPQNLSASRPQDRQFILSSKKLLLSDSGFYLCAWGRRETGELFFGEGSRLTVL.

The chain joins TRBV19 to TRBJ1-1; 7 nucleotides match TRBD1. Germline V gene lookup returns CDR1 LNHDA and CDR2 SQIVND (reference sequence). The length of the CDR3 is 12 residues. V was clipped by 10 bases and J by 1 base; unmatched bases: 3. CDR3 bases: TGTGCCATCGGGGACAGGAACACTGAAGCTTTCTTT. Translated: CAIGDRNTEAFF.

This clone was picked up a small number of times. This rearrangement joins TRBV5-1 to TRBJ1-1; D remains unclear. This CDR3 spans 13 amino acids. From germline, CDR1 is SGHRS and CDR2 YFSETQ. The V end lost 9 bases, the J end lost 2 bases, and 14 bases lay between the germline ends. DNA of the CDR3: TGCGCCACCCAACGGGGTGGAAACACTGAAGCTTTCTTT. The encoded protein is CATQRGGNTEAFF.

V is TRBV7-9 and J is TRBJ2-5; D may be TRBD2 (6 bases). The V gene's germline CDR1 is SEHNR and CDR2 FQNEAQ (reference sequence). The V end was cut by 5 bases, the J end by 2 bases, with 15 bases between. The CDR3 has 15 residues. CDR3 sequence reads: CASSPRGGEQETQYF. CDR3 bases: TGTGCCAGCAGCCCCAGAGGAGGGGAGCAAGAGACCCAGTACTTC.

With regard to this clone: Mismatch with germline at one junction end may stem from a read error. The CDR3 region is CASSSGRDRPLF. As DNA, the CDR3 is TGTGCCAGCAGCTCAGGGAGGGACAGGCCCCTCTTC. This chain joins TRBV7-2 and TRBJ1-2, with TRBD1 identical over 8 bases. This CDR3 region has 12 residues. Looked up from germline, CDR1 is SGHTA and CDR2 is FQGNSA.

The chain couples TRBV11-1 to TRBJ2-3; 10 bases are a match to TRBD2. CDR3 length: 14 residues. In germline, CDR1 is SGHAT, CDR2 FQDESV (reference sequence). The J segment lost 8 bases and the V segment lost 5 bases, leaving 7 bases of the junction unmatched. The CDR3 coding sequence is TGTGCCAGCAGCGATAGCGGGGGGCCTGGTACGCAGTATTTT. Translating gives CASSDSGGPGTQYF.

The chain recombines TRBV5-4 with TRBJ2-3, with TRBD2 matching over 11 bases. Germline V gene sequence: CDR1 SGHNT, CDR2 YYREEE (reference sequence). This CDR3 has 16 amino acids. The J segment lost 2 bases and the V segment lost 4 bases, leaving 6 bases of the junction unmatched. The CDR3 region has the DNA TGTGCCAGCAGCCAACTACTAGCGGGGGTCACAGATACGCAGTATTTT. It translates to CASSQLLAGVTDTQYF. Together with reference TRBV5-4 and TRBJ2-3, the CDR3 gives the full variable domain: ETGVTQSPTHLIKTRGQQVTLRCSSQSGHNTVSWYQQALGQGPQFIFQYYREEENGRGNFPPRFSGLQFPNYSSELNVNALELDDSALYLCASSQLLAGVTDTQYFGPGTRLTVL.

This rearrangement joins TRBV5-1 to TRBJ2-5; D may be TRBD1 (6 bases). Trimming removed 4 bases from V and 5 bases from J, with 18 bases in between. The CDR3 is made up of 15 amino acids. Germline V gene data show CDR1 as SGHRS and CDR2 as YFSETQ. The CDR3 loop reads CASSDGQPWSETQYF. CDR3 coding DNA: TGCGCCAGCAGCGACGGACAGCCCTGGAGCGAGACCCAGTACTTC.

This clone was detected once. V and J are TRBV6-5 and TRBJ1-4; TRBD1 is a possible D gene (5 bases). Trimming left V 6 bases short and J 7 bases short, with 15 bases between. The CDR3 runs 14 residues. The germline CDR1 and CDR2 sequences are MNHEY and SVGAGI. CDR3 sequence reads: CASRARGASEKLFF. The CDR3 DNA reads TGTGCCAGCAGAGCTAGGGGCGCGAGTGAAAAACTGTTTTTT.

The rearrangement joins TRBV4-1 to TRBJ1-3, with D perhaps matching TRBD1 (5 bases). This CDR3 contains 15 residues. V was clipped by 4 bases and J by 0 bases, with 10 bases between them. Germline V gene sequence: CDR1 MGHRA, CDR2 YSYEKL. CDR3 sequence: CASSPWGLSGNTIYF. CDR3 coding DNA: TGCGCCAGCAGCCCCTGGGGACTCTCTGGAAACACCATATATTTT.